The following is a TCR beta chain sequence with its context. Its cognate antigen is unknown. This CDR3 has 13 residues. CDR1 is ENHRY and CDR2 is SYGVKD in the germline V gene. V was clipped by 3 bases and J by 4 bases, with 9 bases between them. Assay used: immunoSEQ multiplex PCR; TCRdb lists only in-frame clones, some missing. The sample has more than 10,000 clones, about four fifths seen once. Allogeneic regulatory or mature dendritic cells were co-cultured for approximately 5 days with CFSE-labeled sorted T cells at 1:10. The data originate from a study of regulatory dendritic cells for organ transplantation. Findings and caveats of the study: The authors noted considerable between-person heterogeneity in alloreactive memory CD8+ cells. Mature dendritic cells appeared to drive more memory CD8+ clonal expansion than regulatory ones.

The genes are TRBV10-3 and TRBJ1-1; no definite D call. This sequence originates from a human donor in good health. The sequencing input was naive CD8+ T cells from blood cultured with regulatory dendritic cells. As for subset: CD45RA+ naive T cells. The CDR3 sequence: CAISDGGITEAFF. CDR3 DNA: TGTGCCATCAGTGACGGAGGGATCACTGAAGCTTTCTTT.